Shown below are 15 T cell receptor beta chains from a single sample sequenced in a study of cytomegalovirus exposure and HLA in healthy donors. The PCR made use of 60 Vbeta and 13 Jbeta primers. Repertoires were generated with immunoSEQ multiplex PCR, while TCRdb's copy carries only in-frame clones and drops some. The table shows almost 200,000 clones, with about 85% occurring only once. The sample taken for sequencing was PBMCs. The receptors originated from a male donor in good health and CMV-seropositive.

The genes are TRBV15 and TRBJ2-2, with TRBD1 matching 8 bases. CDR3 length: 15 residues. Germline assignment: CDR1 LNHNV and CDR2 YYDKDF (reference sequence). Trimming removed 9 bases from V and 4 bases from J; junction bases left unmatched: 10. The CDR3 sequence is CATMPGQEFTGELFF. The CDR3 DNA sequence: TGTGCCACGATGCCGGGACAGGAGTTCACCGGGGAGCTGTTTTTT.

The V call is TRBV6-6, the J call TRBJ2-2, with D tentatively TRBD2 (6 bases). Per the germline V gene, CDR1 is MNHNY and CDR2 is SVGAGI (reference sequence). The CDR3 is 16 amino acids. Trimming shortened V by 8 bases and J by 4 bases, and 20 bases separated the two germline ends. The CDR3 DNA follows: TGTGCCAGCGGATTGGAGGGACTTCTATTCACCGGGGAGCTGTTTTTT. Translating it yields CASGLEGLLFTGELFF.

This chain uses TRBV7-3 with TRBJ1-1; D might be TRBD1 (6 bases). V lost 5 bases and J lost 1, with 11 bases in between. The germline CDR1 and CDR2 sequences are SGHTA and FQGTGA. The CDR3 consists of 14 residues. Here the CDR3 DNA reads TGTGCCAGCAGCCTTGGACAGAAGAACACTGAAGCTTTCTTT. This sequence encodes CASSLGQKNTEAFF.

The rearrangement uses TRBV28 and TRBJ2-1; 8 bases match TRBD2. The germline V gene encodes CDR1 MDHEN and CDR2 SYDVKM. Trimming cost V 8 bases and J 9 bases; bases outside gene matches: 9. The CDR3 extends over 13 amino acids. Here the CDR3 DNA reads TGTGCCAGCGCGGGACTAGGGGTACGTGAGCAGTTCTTC. Translated, it gives CASAGLGVREQFF.

The gene calls are TRBV27 and TRBJ1-2, with unresolved D. Between the trimmed V and J ends, which lost 6 bases and 2 bases, there was a span of 10 bases. This CDR3 has 13 amino acids. CDR1 is MNHEY, CDR2 SMNVEV, per germline (reference sequence). CDR3 coding DNA: TGTGCCAGCAGCATTGACGGGAACTATGGCTACACCTTC. This translates into CASSIDGNYGYTF.

This clone was detected only a few times. This chain connects TRBV11-3 to TRBJ2-1; TRBD2 might be the D (7 bases). The ends were cut back, 5 bases at V and 9 bases at J, with 14 bases in the middle. Germline CDR1 reads SGHNT; CDR2 reads YENEEA. This CDR3 has 13 amino acids. For the CDR3, the DNA is TGTGCCAGCAGCGCCGGGGGGCGGAGTGAGCAGTTCTTC. Translated, it gives CASSAGGRSEQFF.

With respect to this clone: The junction and the germline gene differ at one end; a read error may be behind it. The CDR3 DNA is TGTTCCAGCAGCTTAGATTTCGGGGGGAACACAGATACGCAGTATTTT. It yields the protein CSSSLDFGGNTDTQYF. The chain uses TRBV7-9 and TRBJ2-3, with TRBD2 matching over 7 bases. Per the germline V gene, CDR1 is SEHNR and CDR2 is FQNEAQ (reference sequence). The CDR3 length is 16 residues.

This sequence joins TRBV27 and TRBJ1-3; 7 positions agree with TRBD1. Per germline, CDR1 MNHEY and CDR2 SMNVEV (reference sequence). The CDR3 has 15 amino acids. Trimming at V came to 2 bases and at J to 2 bases, leaving 3 bases not matched to a gene. The CDR3 sequence: CASSLKGQTGNTIYF. The CDR3 nucleotides read TGTGCCAGCAGTTTAAAGGGACAGACTGGAAACACCATATATTTT.

This rearrangement joins TRBV19 to TRBJ1-5; 7 nucleotides align to TRBD1. The CDR3 runs 14 residues. V trimming: 3 bases; J trimming: 6 bases; junction bases outside the gene matches: 5. The V gene's germline CDR1 is LNHDA and CDR2 SQIVND (reference sequence). CDR3 region: CASSITGVGQPQHF. The DNA for the CDR3 is TGTGCCAGTAGTATTACAGGGGTGGGTCAGCCCCAGCATTTT.

The chain combines TRBV6-5 with TRBJ2-2; D is unclear. Trimming removed 6 bases at V and 0 bases at J, with 8 bases between. The length of the CDR3 is 14 residues. Germline lookup yields CDR1 MNHEY and CDR2 SVGAGI. CDR3 DNA sequence: TGTGCCAGCAGGCCTTCGGCGAACACCGGGGAGCTGTTTTTT. Translation gives CASRPSANTGELFF.

V gene TRBV25-1 combines with J gene TRBJ1-1; TRBD1 might be the D (5 bases). CDR3 length equals 16 residues. Deletions cut 1 base from V and 1 base from J, with 13 bases between. Germline CDR1 is MGHDK and CDR2 is SYGVNS. This CDR3 is CASSESREGWNTEAFF. CDR3 in DNA: TGTGCCAGCAGTGAATCGAGGGAGGGGTGGAACACTGAAGCTTTCTTT. Complete variable domain (other parts from reference TRBV25-1 and TRBJ1-1): EADIYQTPRYLVIGTGKKITLECSQTMGHDKMYWYQQDPGMELHLIHYSYGVNSTEKGDLSSESTVSRIRTEHFPLTLESARPSHTSQYLCASSESREGWNTEAFFGQGTRLTVV.

V is TRBV5-1 and J is TRBJ2-7; TRBD1 matches at 9 bases. Germline CDR1 is SGHRS and CDR2 is YFSETQ. The CDR3 length is 16 residues. Trimming removed 0 bases from V and 0 bases from J; junction bases left unmatched: 4. The CDR3 is CASSLGGTGSSYEQYF. The DNA of the CDR3 is TGCGCCAGCAGCTTGGGGGGGACAGGGTCCTCCTACGAGCAGTACTTC.

In DNA form, the CDR3 reads TGTGCCAGCAGTTCGCAGGGGTGGTTTGACACTGAAGCTTTCTTT. Encoded protein: CASSSQGWFDTEAFF. The chain has TRBV28 and TRBJ1-1; D possibly corresponds to TRBD1 (6 bases). Trimming removed 4 bases at V and 3 bases at J, with 15 bases between. The CDR3 extends over 15 amino acids. The germline CDR1 and CDR2 sequences are MDHEN and SYDVKM.

This clone was seen a handful of times. This rearrangement joins TRBV18 to TRBJ2-7; TRBD1 aligns across 7 bases. V lost 0 bases to trimming and J lost 2 bases; unmatched junction nucleotides: 7. This CDR3 is 16 amino acids long. Germline CDR1 KGHSH, CDR2 LQKENI. The CDR3 DNA reads TGTGCCAGCTCACCACCGTCCGGGACAGCGACCTACGAGCAGTACTTC. It codes for CASSPPSGTATYEQYF. Full variable domain (outside the CDR3, taken from reference TRBV18 and TRBJ2-7): NAGVMQNPRHLVRRRGQEARLRCSPMKGHSHVYWYRQLPEEGLKFMVYLQKENIIDESGMPKERFSAEFPKEGPSILRIQQVVRGDSAAYFCASSPPSGTATYEQYFGPGTRLTVT.

V usage is TRBV5-4 and J usage is TRBJ1-1; 10 positions agree with TRBD1. Germline V gives CDR1 SGHNT, CDR2 YYREEE (reference sequence). This CDR3 is 15 amino acids long. V shed 7 bases and J 5 bases; nucleotides not matched to a gene: 11. This CDR3 is CASQKSGTGVTEAFF. CDR3 DNA sequence: TGTGCCAGCCAGAAATCCGGGACAGGGGTGACTGAAGCTTTCTTT.